Below are 9 T cell receptor beta chains sequenced from a single sample in a study of T cells in women clearing cervical HPV infection. Sequenced by immunoSEQ multiplex PCR; TCRdb stores in-frame clones only, minus some. Recorded for this sample: more than 25,000 clones. Input material: blood buffy coat. The receptors here all came from a woman aged 18 to 75 with a cervical HPV16 infection that either progressed to CIN3+ or cleared (not recorded which).

In the case of this clone: Read data end 3 residues before the CDR3 end; the end is taken from the germline J gene. The chain is built from TRBV19 and TRBJ1-1; possible D gene TRBD1, 5 bases. The germline gives CDR1 LNHDA, CDR2 SQIVND (reference sequence). This CDR3 comprises 13 residues. The CDR3 DNA, read in part, is TGTGCCAGTAGGGGGACTAGCGAAAAGGCA. It codes for CASRGTSEKA. The full CDR3 sequence reads CASRGTSEKAAFF.

Note on this clone: The CDR3 is cut off 3 residues early in the read; its end comes from the germline J gene. The genes are TRBV7-9 and TRBJ2-2; D call uncertain. This CDR3 has 11 residues. V lost 6 bases and J 7 bases, leaving 6 bases between the germline ends. Germline CDR1 reads SEHNR; CDR2 reads FQNEAQ (reference sequence). CDR3 bases read: TGTGCCAGCAGACAAGGCGGGGAG. It translates to CASRQGGE. The entire CDR3 protein is CASRQGGELFF.

Note on this clone: The CDR3 end lies 3 residues beyond the end of the read and is filled in from the germline J gene. This sequence joins TRBV5-1 and TRBJ2-1; 10 nucleotides line up with TRBD1. Germline V gives CDR1 SGHRS, CDR2 YFSETQ. The CDR3 sequence is 15 residues long. J was trimmed by 4 bases and V by 4 bases; bases with no gene match: 5. The CDR3 region is CASSGGTGEYNEQFF. The sequenced CDR3 bases are TGCGCCAGCAGCGGAGGGACAGGGGAGTACAATGAG.

For this clone: Sequencing ends 3 residues short of the CDR3 end; the germline J gene provides the rest. The same CDR3 also results from other DNA sequences found in this sample. The chain recombines TRBV13 with TRBJ1-5; possible D gene TRBD1, 5 bases. This CDR3 contains 17 residues. In germline, CDR1 is PRHDT, CDR2 FYEKMQ (reference sequence). V was cut by 5 bases and J by 3 bases, with 20 bases left in between. The CDR3 is CASSLPPSDRLNQPQHF. The CDR3 DNA, read in part, is TGTGCCAGCAGCCTCCCCCCCTCCGACAGACTCAATCAGCCC. The variable domain in full, completed from reference TRBV13 and TRBJ1-5, reads AAGVIQSPRHLIKEKRETATLKCYPIPRHDTVYWYQQGPGQDPQFLISFYEKMQSDKGSIPDRFSAQQFSDYHSELNMSSLELGDSALYFCASSLPPSDRLNQPQHFGDGTRLSIL.

Details on this clone: Read data end 3 residues before the CDR3 end; the end is taken from the germline J gene. The chain recombines TRBV19 with TRBJ2-3; D is possibly TRBD2 (7 bases). CDR1 and CDR2 from the germline V gene are LNHDA and SQIVND (reference sequence). This CDR3 comprises 16 residues. The CDR3 loop is CASSIDLGGGAQPQYF. The CDR3 DNA, read in part, is TGTGCCAGTAGTATAGATCTGGGGGGGGGCGCGCAGCCG. The full variable domain, with the rest looked up from reference TRBV19 and TRBJ2-3, is DGGITQSPKYLFRKEGQNVTLSCEQNLNHDAMYWYRQDPGQGLRLIYYSQIVNDFQKGDIAEGYSVSREKKESFPLTVTSAQKNPTAFYLCASSIDLGGGAQPQYFGPGTRLTVL.

Remarks on this clone: Coverage ceases 3 residues before the CDR3 finishes, and the germline J gene fills in the end. V and J are TRBV2 and TRBJ1-1; 7 bases align to TRBD1. CDR1 and CDR2 from the germline V gene are SNHLY and FYNNEI. This CDR3 spans 14 amino acids. J lost 4 bases, V lost 4 bases, and 6 bases had no gene match. The chain's CDR3 is CASSGQGGSTEAFF. The sequenced part of the CDR3 DNA is TGTGCCAGCAGTGGACAGGGTGGGAGCACTGAA.

Of note for this clone: Read sequence stops 3 residues before the CDR3 end, and the germline J gene provides the missing end. This chain connects TRBV28 to TRBJ1-2; D remains unclear. Germline values: CDR1 MDHEN, CDR2 SYDVKM. This CDR3 contains 12 residues. Partial CDR3 DNA: TGTGCCAGCAGTTTAACTCGTTCGGGC. Its translation: CASSLTRSG. The CDR3, in full, reads CASSLTRSGYTF.

Concerning this clone: Read coverage stops 3 residues before the CDR3 terminus; the germline J gene supplies the remainder. The chain recombines TRBV19 with TRBJ2-4, with a possible D match to TRBD2 (6 bases). The ends were cut back, 1 base at V and 0 bases at J, with 10 bases in the middle. Germline V gene lookup returns CDR1 LNHDA and CDR2 SQIVND (reference sequence). This CDR3 region has 16 residues. The CDR3 here is CASSIVGGLAKNIQYF. The DNA read from the CDR3 is TGTGCCAGTAGTATAGTGGGGGGACTAGCCAAAAACATT. The full variable domain, completed using reference TRBV19 and TRBJ2-4, is DGGITQSPKYLFRKEGQNVTLSCEQNLNHDAMYWYRQDPGQGLRLIYYSQIVNDFQKGDIAEGYSVSREKKESFPLTVTSAQKNPTAFYLCASSIVGGLAKNIQYFGAGTRLSVL.

With respect to this clone: The read falls 3 residues short of the CDR3 end, and the missing part is taken from the germline J gene. The chain links TRBV5-1 to TRBJ1-6; TRBD1 matches at 10 bases. Germline CDR1 is SGHRS and CDR2 is YFSETQ. Germline trimming cut 7 bases from V and 7 bases from J; bases unmatched to any gene: 8. The CDR3 runs 15 residues. CDR3: CASPEGDRGNSPLHF. Partial CDR3 DNA: TGCGCCAGCCCTGAGGGGGACAGGGGAAATTCACCC.